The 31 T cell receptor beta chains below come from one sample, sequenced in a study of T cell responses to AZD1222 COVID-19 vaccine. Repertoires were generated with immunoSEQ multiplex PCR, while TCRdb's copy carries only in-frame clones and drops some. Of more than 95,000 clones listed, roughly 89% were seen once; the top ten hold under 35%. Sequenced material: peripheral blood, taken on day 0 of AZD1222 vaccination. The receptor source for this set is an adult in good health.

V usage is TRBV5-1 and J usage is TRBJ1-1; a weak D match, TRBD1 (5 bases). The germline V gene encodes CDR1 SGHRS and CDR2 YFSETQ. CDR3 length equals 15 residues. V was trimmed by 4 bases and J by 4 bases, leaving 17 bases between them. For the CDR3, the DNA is TGCGCCAGCAGCAGCTCACAGGCTGGGGGCACTGAAGCTTTCTTT. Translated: CASSSSQAGGTEAFF.

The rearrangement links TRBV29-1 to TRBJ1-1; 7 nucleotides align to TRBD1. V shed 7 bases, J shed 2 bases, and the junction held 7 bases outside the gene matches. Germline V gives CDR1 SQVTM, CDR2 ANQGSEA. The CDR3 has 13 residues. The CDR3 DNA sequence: TGCAGCGGGAGGACAGGAGGCAACACTGAAGCTTTCTTT. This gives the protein CSGRTGGNTEAFF.

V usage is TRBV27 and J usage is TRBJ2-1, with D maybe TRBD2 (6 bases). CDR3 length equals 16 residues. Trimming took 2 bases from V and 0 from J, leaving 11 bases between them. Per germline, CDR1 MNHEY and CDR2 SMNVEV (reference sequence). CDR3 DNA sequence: TGTGCCAGCAGTTTAGAAGGGAGGTTCTCCTACAATGAGCAGTTCTTC. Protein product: CASSLEGRFSYNEQFF.

CDR3 residues: CASVLRLAGHNEQFF. CDR3 in DNA: TGTGCTAGTGTCCTGAGACTAGCGGGACACAATGAGCAGTTCTTC. The chain carries TRBV12-5 and TRBJ2-1; 11 positions agree with TRBD2. Germline V gives CDR1 LGHNT, CDR2 FRNRAP. V lost 7 bases, J lost 5 bases, and 7 bases stayed unmatched. This CDR3 is built from 15 residues. Variable domain in full (rest from reference TRBV12-5 and TRBJ2-1): DARVTQTPRHKVTEMGQEVTMRCQPILGHNTVFWYRQTMMQGLELLAYFRNRAPLDDSGMPKDRFSAEMPDATLATLKIQPSEPRDSAVYFCASVLRLAGHNEQFFGPGTRLTVL.

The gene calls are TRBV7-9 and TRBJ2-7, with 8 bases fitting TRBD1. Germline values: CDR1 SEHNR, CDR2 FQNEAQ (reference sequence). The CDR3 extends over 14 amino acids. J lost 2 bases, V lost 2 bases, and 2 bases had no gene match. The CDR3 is CASSLSQGAYEQYF. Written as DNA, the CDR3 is TGTGCCAGCAGCTTATCACAGGGGGCCTACGAGCAGTACTTC.

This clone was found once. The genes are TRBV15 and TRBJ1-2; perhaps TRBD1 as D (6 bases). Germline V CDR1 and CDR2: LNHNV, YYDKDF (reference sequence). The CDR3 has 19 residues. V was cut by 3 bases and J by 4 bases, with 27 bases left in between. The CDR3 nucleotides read TGTGCCACCAGCAGGGGTATGGGGGCGAGTGCTGTGTTCGGCTATGGCTACACCTTC. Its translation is CATSRGMGASAVFGYGYTF.

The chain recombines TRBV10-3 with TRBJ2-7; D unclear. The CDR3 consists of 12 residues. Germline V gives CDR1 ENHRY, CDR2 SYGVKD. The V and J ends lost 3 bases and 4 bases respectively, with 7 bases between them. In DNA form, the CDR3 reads TGTGCCATCAGTGACAACAGATACGAGCAGTACTTC. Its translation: CAISDNRYEQYF.

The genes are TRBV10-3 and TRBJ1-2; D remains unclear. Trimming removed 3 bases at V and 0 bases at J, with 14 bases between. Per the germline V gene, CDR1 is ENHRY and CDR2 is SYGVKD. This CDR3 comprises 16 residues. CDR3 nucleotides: TGTGCCATCAGTGAAGGCGTGACCAGCTCTAACTATGGCTACACCTTC. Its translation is CAISEGVTSSNYGYTF.

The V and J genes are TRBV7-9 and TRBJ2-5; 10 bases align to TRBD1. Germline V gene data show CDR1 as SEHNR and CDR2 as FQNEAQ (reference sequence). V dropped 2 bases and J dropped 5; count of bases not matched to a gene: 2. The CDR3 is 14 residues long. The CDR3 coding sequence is TGTGCCAGCAGCTTAATGGGACAGGGGGAGACCCAGTACTTC. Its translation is CASSLMGQGETQYF.

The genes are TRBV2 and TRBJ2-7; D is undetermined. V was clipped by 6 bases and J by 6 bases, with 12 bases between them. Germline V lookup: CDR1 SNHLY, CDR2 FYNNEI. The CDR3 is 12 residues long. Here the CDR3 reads CASRTDVIEQYF. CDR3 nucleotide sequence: TGTGCCAGCAGGACGGACGTGATCGAGCAGTACTTC.

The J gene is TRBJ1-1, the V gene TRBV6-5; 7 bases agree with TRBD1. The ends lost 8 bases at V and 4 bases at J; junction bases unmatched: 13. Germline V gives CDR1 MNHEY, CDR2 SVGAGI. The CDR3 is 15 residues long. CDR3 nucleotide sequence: TGTGCCAGCGAAAAAGGGGAGGGGGCGCGCACTGAAGCTTTCTTT. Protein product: CASEKGEGARTEAFF.

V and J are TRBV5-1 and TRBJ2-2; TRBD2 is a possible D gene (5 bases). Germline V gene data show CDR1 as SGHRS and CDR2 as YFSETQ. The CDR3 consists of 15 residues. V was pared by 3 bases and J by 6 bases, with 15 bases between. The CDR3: CASSSEGSAAGELFF. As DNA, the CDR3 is TGCGCCAGCAGCTCCGAAGGTAGCGCAGCCGGGGAGCTGTTTTTT.

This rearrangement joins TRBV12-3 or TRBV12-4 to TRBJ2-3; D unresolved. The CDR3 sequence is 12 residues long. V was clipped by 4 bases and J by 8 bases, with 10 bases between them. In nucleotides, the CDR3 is TGTGCCAGCAGTTCTTCCATTGGTACGCAGTATTTT. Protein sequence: CASSSSIGTQYF.

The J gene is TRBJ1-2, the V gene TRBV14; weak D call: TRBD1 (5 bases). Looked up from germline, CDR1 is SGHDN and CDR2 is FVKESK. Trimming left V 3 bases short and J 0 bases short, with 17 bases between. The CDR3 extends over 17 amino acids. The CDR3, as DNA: TGTGCCAGCAGCCAGACCGACAGATATTCCCCTAACTATGGCTACACCTTC. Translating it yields CASSQTDRYSPNYGYTF. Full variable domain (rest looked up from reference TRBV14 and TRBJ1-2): EAGVTQFPSHSVIEKGQTVTLRCDPISGHDNLYWYRRVMGKEIKFLLHFVKESKQDESGMPNNRFLAERTGGTYSTLKVQPAELEDSGVYFCASSQTDRYSPNYGYTFGSGTRLTVV.

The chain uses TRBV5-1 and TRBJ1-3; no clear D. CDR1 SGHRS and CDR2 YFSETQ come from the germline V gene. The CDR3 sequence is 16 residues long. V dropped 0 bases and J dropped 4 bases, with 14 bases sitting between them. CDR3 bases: TGCGCCAGCAGCTTGGCGGGATTGAGACGAGGAAACACCATATATTTT. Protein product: CASSLAGLRRGNTIYF.

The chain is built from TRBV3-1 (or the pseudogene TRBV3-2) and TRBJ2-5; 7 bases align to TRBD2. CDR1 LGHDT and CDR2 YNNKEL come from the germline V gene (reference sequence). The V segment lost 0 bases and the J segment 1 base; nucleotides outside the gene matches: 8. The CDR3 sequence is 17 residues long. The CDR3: CASSQDRTPGGQETQYF. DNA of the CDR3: TGTGCCAGCAGCCAAGATAGGACACCGGGGGGCCAAGAGACCCAGTACTTC.

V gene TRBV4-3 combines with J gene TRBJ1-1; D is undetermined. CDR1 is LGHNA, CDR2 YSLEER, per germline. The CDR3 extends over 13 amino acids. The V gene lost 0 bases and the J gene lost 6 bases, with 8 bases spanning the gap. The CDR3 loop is CASSQEERAEAFF. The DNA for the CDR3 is TGCGCCAGCAGCCAAGAAGAGAGAGCTGAAGCTTTCTTT.

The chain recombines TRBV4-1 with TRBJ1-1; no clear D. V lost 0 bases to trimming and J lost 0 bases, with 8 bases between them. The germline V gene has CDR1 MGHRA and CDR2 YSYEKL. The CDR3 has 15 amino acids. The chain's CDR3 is CASSQEVGMNTEAFF. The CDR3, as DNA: TGCGCCAGCAGCCAAGAAGTGGGAATGAACACTGAAGCTTTCTTT.

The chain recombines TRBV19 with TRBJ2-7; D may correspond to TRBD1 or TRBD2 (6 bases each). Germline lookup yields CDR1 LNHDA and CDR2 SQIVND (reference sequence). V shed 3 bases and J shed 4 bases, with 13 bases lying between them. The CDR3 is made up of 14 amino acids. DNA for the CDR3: TGTGCCAGTAGTATCGTCCAGGGGAGGTACGAGCAGTACTTC. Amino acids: CASSIVQGRYEQYF.

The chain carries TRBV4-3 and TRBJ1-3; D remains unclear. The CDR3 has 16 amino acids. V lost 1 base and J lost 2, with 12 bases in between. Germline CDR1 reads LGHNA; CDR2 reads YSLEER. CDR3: CASSQGPPQAGNTIYF. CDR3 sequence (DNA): TGCGCCAGCAGCCAAGGACCGCCGCAGGCTGGAAACACCATATATTTT.

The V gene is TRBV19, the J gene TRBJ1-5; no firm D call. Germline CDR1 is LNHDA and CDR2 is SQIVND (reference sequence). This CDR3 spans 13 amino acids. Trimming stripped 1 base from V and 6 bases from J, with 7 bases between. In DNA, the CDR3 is TGTGCCAGTAGTATAGGGCCCCTTCAGCCCCAGCATTTT. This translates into CASSIGPLQPQHF.

In DNA, the CDR3 is TGTGCCAGCAGCCAAGCCCTCCCGCCCTATGGCTACACCTTC. It encodes CASSQALPPYGYTF. The chain has TRBV14 and TRBJ1-2; D gene ambiguous. Germline V gives CDR1 SGHDN, CDR2 FVKESK. The CDR3 covers 14 residues. Trimming removed 1 base from V and 4 bases from J, with 10 bases in between.

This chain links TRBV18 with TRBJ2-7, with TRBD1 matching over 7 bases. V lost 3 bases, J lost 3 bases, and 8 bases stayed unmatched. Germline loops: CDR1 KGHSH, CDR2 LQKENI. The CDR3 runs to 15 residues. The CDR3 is CASSPQGDALYEQYF. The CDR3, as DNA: TGTGCCAGCTCACCCCAGGGGGATGCTCTCTACGAGCAGTACTTC.

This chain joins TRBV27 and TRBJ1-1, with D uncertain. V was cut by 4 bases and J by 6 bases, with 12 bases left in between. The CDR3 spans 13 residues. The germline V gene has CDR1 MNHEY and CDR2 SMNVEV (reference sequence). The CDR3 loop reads CASSSGLPAEAFF. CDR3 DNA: TGTGCCAGCAGTTCAGGCCTCCCCGCTGAAGCTTTCTTT.

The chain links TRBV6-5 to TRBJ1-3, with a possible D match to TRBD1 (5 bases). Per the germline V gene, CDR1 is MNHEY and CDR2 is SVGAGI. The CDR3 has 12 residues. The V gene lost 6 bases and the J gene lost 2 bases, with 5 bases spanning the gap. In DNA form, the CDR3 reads TGTGCCAGCAGGGGGGCTGGAAACACCATATATTTT. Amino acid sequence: CASRGAGNTIYF.

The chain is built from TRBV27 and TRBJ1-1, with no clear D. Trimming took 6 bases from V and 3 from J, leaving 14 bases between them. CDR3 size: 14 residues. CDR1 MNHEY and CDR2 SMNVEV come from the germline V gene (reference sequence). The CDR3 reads CASSNQMADTEAFF. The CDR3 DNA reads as TGTGCCAGCAGCAATCAGATGGCGGACACTGAAGCTTTCTTT.

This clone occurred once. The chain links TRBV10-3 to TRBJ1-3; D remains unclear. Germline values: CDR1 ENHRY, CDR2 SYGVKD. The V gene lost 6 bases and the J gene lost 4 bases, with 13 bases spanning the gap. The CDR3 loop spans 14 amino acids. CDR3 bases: TGTGCCATCAGCATTGGAGGGTACGGAAACACCATATATTTT. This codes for CAISIGGYGNTIYF.

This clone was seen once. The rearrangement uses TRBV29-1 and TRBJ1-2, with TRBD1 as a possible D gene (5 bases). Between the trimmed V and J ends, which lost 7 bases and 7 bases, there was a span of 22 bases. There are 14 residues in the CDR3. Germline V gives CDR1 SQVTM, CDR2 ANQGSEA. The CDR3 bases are TGCAGCGCCACGGGCGGACTCGGGGACGGTGGCTACACCTTC. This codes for CSATGGLGDGGYTF.

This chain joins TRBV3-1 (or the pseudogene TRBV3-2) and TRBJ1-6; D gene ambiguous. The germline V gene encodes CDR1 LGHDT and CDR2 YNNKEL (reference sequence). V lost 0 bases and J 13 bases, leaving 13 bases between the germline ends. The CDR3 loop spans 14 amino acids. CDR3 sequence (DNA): TGTGCCAGCAGCCAAGAGGGCGGCTTAGCGCCCCTCCACTTT. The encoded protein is CASSQEGGLAPLHF.

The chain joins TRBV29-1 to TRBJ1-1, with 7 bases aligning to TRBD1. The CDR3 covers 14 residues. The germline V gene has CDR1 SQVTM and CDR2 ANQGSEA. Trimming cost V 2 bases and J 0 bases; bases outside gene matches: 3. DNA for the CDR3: TGCAGCGTTGAAAGGGGGCGGATGAACACTGAAGCTTTCTTT. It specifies CSVERGRMNTEAFF.

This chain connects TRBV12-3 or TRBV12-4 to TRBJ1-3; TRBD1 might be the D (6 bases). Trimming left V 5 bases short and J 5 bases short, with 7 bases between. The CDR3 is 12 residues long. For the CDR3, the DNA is TGTGCCAGCAGTCAGGGGCGAAACACCATATATTTT. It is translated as CASSQGRNTIYF.